The 12 T cell receptor beta chains in this list originate from one sample, sequenced in a study of cytomegalovirus exposure and HLA in healthy donors. Use of 60 Vbeta and 13 Jbeta primers characterized the PCR. Produced via immunoSEQ multiplex PCR; TCRdb's table is partial and in-frame only. The sample records tens of thousands of clones, 74% being singletons. Sequencing input: PBMCs. Receptors originate from a human donor in good health.

The chain recombines TRBV7-9 with TRBJ1-2, with D perhaps TRBD1 (5 bases). The CDR3 is made up of 12 amino acids. Per germline, CDR1 SEHNR and CDR2 FQNEAQ (reference sequence). V shed 5 bases and J shed 10 bases, with 14 bases lying between them. The CDR3 sequence: CASSPGTVYYTF. Written as DNA, the CDR3 is TGTGCCAGCAGCCCAGGGACTGTTTACTACACCTTC.

The chain joins TRBV5-1 to TRBJ2-3; TRBD2 aligns across 13 bases. The junction had 5 bases not matched to a gene; V was cut back by 3 bases and J by 4 bases. The CDR3 loop spans 16 amino acids. Germline values: CDR1 SGHRS, CDR2 YFSETQ. The CDR3 reads CASSSGLAGTADTQYF. The CDR3 bases are TGCGCCAGCAGCTCGGGACTAGCGGGAACGGCAGATACGCAGTATTTT.

This chain joins TRBV2 and TRBJ2-5; D perhaps matches TRBD2 (5 bases). Germline lookup yields CDR1 SNHLY and CDR2 FYNNEI. CDR3 length: 15 amino acids. V gave up 3 bases and J gave up 4 bases, with 15 bases separating them. The CDR3 DNA reads TGTGCCAGCAGTGATGGGCGGGTAGCGTCAGAGACCCAGTACTTC. Its translation is CASSDGRVASETQYF.

The chain carries TRBV7-9 and TRBJ2-1, with 8 bases matching TRBD1. The germline gives CDR1 SEHNR, CDR2 FQNEAQ (reference sequence). CDR3 length equals 15 residues. V dropped 5 bases and J dropped 2; count of bases not matched to a gene: 5. CDR3 residues: CASSLSRGPYNEQFF. The CDR3, as DNA: TGTGCCAGCAGCCTCAGCAGGGGGCCCTACAATGAGCAGTTCTTC.

V is TRBV9 and J is TRBJ1-3, with D maybe TRBD1 (6 bases). The germline V and J ends were trimmed by 4 bases and 4 bases, with 15 bases remaining between them. Germline V CDR1 and CDR2: SGDLS, YYNGEE. There are 15 residues in the CDR3. The CDR3 sequence is CASSSGGFTGNTIYF. The CDR3 coding sequence is TGTGCCAGCAGCTCTGGGGGCTTCACAGGAAACACCATATATTTT.

Many counts were recorded for this clone. At the DNA level, this CDR3 is encoded by other sequences in the same sample as well. V and J are TRBV2 and TRBJ2-7, with 9 bases aligning to TRBD1. V gave up 4 bases and J gave up 2 bases; unmatched junction bases: 3. From germline, CDR1 is SNHLY and CDR2 FYNNEI. The CDR3 covers 14 residues. The DNA for the CDR3 is TGTGCCAGCAGTGCCAGGACAGGGGCCTACGAGCAGTACTTC. It specifies CASSARTGAYEQYF.

This sequence joins TRBV6-1 and TRBJ1-4; D ambiguous. Trimming left V 2 bases short and J 8 bases short, with 15 bases between. CDR3 length: 15 residues. Per germline, CDR1 MNHNS and CDR2 SASEGT. The CDR3: CASSEMVQRNEKLFF. The CDR3 nucleotides read TGTGCCAGCAGTGAAATGGTGCAGAGGAACGAAAAACTGTTTTTT.

V and J are TRBV4-1 and TRBJ2-1, with 7 nucleotides matching TRBD2. The ends lost 0 bases at V and 4 bases at J; junction bases unmatched: 3. CDR3 length: 15 amino acids. Germline V gene sequence: CDR1 MGHRA, CDR2 YSYEKL. This CDR3 reads CASSQEGLLYNEQFF. CDR3 coding DNA: TGCGCCAGCAGCCAAGAGGGACTACTTTACAATGAGCAGTTCTTC.

This clone was recorded a few times. The V gene is TRBV5-6, the J gene TRBJ2-5; 7 bases are a match to TRBD2. After removal of 2 bases from V and 6 bases from J, the junction contained 10 bases not matched to a gene. CDR1 and CDR2 from the germline V gene are SGHDT and YYEEEE. CDR3 size: 15 residues. CDR3 sequence reads: CASSFLGEGEKTQYF. In DNA, the CDR3 is TGTGCCAGCAGCTTCTTGGGGGAGGGCGAGAAGACCCAGTACTTC.

The chain combines TRBV11-2 with TRBJ2-5; 13 bases match TRBD2. CDR1 is SGHAT, CDR2 FQNNGV, per germline. V lost 4 bases and J lost 4; bases outside the gene matches: 9. The CDR3 runs 17 residues. Written as DNA, the CDR3 is TGTGCCAGCAGCTCTGGACTAGCGGGAGCGGGAGGAGAGACCCAGTACTTC. This sequence encodes CASSSGLAGAGGETQYF.

This chain joins TRBV15 and TRBJ2-2, with a weak D call TRBD1 (6 bases). Germline CDR1 is LNHNV and CDR2 is YYDKDF (reference sequence). The germline V and J ends were trimmed by 0 bases and 7 bases, with 12 bases remaining between them. CDR3 length equals 15 residues. DNA for the CDR3: TGTGCCACCAGCAGAGATATGGGGGCGGGCGGGGAGCTGTTTTTT. It translates to CATSRDMGAGGELFF.

The chain uses TRBV7-6 and TRBJ1-2; D gene unclear. The CDR3 is made up of 12 amino acids. Per the germline V gene, CDR1 is SGHVS and CDR2 is FNYEAQ. V was pared by 5 bases and J by 8 bases, with 12 bases between. The DNA of the CDR3 is TGTGCCAGCAGCCCCCTCGGGGTCGGCTACACCTTC. Translation gives CASSPLGVGYTF.